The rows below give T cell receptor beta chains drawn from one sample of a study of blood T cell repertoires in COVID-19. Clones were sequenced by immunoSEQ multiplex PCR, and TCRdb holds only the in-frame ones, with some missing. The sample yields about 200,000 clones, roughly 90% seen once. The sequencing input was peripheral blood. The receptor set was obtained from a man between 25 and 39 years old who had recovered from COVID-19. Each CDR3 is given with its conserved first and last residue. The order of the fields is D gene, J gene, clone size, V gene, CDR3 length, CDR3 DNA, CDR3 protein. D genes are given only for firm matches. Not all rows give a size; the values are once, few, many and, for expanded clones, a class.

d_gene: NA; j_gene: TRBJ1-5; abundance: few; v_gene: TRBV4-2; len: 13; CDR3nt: TGTGCCAGCAGCCAATTCAGGGAAACGCCCCAGCATTTT; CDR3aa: CASSQFRETPQHF
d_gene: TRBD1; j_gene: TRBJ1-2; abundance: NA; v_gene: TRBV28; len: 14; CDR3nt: TGTGCCAGCAGTGCGGGACAGCCTTTCTATGGCTACACCTTC; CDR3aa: CASSAGQPFYGYTF
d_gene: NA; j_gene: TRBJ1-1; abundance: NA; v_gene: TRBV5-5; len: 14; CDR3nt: TGTGCCCGGGGGGGGCACAGTATGAACACTGAAGCTTTCTTT; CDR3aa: CARGGHSMNTEAFF
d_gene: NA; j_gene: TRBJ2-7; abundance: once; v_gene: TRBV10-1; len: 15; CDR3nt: TGCGCCAGCAGTGAGTCAGACAGCCCGATTGACGAGCAGTACTTC; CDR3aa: CASSESDSPIDEQYF
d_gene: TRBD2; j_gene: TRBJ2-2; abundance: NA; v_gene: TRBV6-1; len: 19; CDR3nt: TGTGCCAGCAGTGGCGGACTAGCGGGGGTCTTCGCGAACACCGGGGAGCTGTTTTTT; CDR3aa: CASSGGLAGVFANTGELFF
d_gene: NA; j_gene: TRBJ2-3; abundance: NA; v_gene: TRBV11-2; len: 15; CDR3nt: TGTGCCAGCAGCCCCCGACGGAGTCCTGGAGATACGCAGTATTTT; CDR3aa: CASSPRRSPGDTQYF
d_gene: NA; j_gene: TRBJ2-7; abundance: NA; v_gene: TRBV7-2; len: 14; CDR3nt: TGTGCCAGCAGCTTAGGAAGAGTCTCCTACGAGCAGTACTTC; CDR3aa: CASSLGRVSYEQYF
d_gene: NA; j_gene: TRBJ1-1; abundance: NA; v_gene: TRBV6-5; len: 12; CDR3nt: TGTGCCAGCAGCCGCAGGGGCACTGAAGCTTTCTTT; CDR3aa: CASSRRGTEAFF
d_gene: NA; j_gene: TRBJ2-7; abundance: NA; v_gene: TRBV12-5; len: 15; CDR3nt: TGTGCTAGTGGTCTTGGGACACCCGAACGCTACGAGCAGTACTTC; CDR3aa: CASGLGTPERYEQYF
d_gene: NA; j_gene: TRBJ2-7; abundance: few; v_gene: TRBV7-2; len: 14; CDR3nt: TGTGCCAGCAGCTTAGCCAGGGGTTCCTACGAGCAGTACTTC; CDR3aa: CASSLARGSYEQYF
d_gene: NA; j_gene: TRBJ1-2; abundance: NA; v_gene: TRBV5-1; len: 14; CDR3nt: TGCGCCAGCAGCTGGGGAGACGGGGGGCGAGGATCCACCTTC; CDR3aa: CASSWGDGGRGSTF
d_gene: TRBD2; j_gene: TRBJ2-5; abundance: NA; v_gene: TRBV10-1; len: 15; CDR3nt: TGCGCCAGCAGTTCGGGACTAGCGGAAAAAGAGACCCAGTACTTC; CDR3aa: CASSSGLAEKETQYF
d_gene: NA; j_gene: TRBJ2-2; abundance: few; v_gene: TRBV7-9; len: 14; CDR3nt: TGTGCCAGCAGCCCGGGGGAGGCGGCCGGGGAGCTGTTTTTT; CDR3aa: CASSPGEAAGELFF
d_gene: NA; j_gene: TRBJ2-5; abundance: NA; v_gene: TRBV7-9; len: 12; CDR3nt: TGTGCCAGCAGCTTGTACGAGGAGACCCAGTACTTC; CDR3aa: CASSLYEETQYF
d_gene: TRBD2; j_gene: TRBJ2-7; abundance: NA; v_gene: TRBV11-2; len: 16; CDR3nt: TGTGCCAGCAGCTTTACTAGCGGGGGACACTTCTATGAGCAGTACTTC; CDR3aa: CASSFTSGGHFYEQYF
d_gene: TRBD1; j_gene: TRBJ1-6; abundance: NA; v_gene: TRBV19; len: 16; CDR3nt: TGTGCCAGTAGTATTTTCTCAGACAGGACAGGTTCACCCCTCCACTTT; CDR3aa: CASSIFSDRTGSPLHF
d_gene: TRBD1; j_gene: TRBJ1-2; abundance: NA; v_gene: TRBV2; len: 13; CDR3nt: TGTGCCAGCACCCGGGACAGGTATTATGGCTACACCTTC; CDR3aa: CASTRDRYYGYTF
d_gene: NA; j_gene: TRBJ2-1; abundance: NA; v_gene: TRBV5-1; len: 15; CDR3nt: TGCGCCAGCAGCTTGGAGCCTAGAGTTCTGAATGAGCAGTTCTTC; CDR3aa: CASSLEPRVLNEQFF
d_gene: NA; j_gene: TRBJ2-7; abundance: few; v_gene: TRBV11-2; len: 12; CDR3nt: TGTGCCAGCAGCTTCGGACTATACGAGCAGTACTTC; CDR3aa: CASSFGLYEQYF
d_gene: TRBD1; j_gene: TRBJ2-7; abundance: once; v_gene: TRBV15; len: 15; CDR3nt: TGTGCCACCAGCAGCCCGGGACAGGGCTTCTACGAGCAGTACTTC; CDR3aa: CATSSPGQGFYEQYF
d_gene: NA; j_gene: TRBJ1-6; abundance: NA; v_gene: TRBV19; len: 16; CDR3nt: TGTGCCAGTAGTATGGGGCACCGCTCCTATAATTCACCCCTCCACTTT; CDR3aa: CASSMGHRSYNSPLHF
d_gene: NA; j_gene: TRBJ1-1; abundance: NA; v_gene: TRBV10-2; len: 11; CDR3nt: TGCGCCAGCAGTGAATCGGGAGAAGCTTTCTTT; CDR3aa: CASSESGEAFF
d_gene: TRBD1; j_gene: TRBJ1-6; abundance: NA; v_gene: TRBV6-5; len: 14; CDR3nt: TGTGCCAGCACCAGGGACAGACTTAATTCACCCCTCCACTTT; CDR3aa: CASTRDRLNSPLHF
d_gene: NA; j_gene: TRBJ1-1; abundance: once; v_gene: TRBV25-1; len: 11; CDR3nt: TGTGCCAGCAGTGTCAGCACTGAAGCTTTCTTT; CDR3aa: CASSVSTEAFF
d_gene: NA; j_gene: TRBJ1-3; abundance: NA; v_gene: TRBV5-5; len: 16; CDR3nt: TGTGCCAGCAGCCCGGCTCGGTCAGGGGCTGGAAACACCATATATTTT; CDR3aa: CASSPARSGAGNTIYF